The source of this TCR beta chain is a study of T cell repertoires in aging, cancer and after chemotherapy. Study outcomes and limitations: Lymphoid organ infiltration in hematological cancer patients may impair thymic emigration or peripheral T cell expansion.

Details on this clonotype: Its antigen is undetermined.

TCR beta rearrangements were amplified from peripheral blood genomic DNA. Multiplex touch-down PCR with TRB-A/B primers amplified rearranged V-D-J TRB sequences. TCRdb ran MiXCR on the multiplex PCR reads and lists one entry per CDR3 protein. Found here are roughly 3,000 distinct CDR3 sequences, approximately 42% of them singletons; the top ten hold about 34%. This TCR derives from a human donor with a blood cancer. Material: blood.

CDR3 amino acids: CASSTRDTQYF. The CDR3 DNA reads TGTGCCAGCAGCACAAGAGATACGCAGTATTTT. The J gene is TRBJ2-3, the V gene TRBV5-4; no definite D call. There are 11 residues in the CDR3. CDR1 is SGHNT and CDR2 is YYREEE in the germline V gene (reference sequence). V was clipped by 4 bases and J by 5 bases, with 5 bases between them.